These 27 T cell receptor beta chains share one sample of origin, sequenced in a study of shared clonotypes between healthy human individuals. Sequencing used immunoSEQ multiplex PCR; TCRdb keeps in-frame clones, though not all of them. The sample yields roughly 1 million clones, around three quarters seen once. Sequencing was performed on memory CD4+ T cells from PBMCs. Subset given: CD45RA-negative fraction. All receptors come from a man between 18 and 29 years old in good health. Some clones in this sample may be carry-over from other donors' samples.

This clone was observed many times. The rearrangement uses TRBV28 and TRBJ2-3; 8 bases align to TRBD2. The CDR3 is 15 residues long. CDR1 is MDHEN and CDR2 is SYDVKM in the germline V gene. V gave up 2 bases and J gave up 8 bases; unmatched junction bases: 9. The CDR3 reads CASSLRREDPATQYF. In nucleotides, the CDR3 is TGTGCCAGCAGTTTACGGCGGGAGGATCCGGCTACGCAGTATTTT.

This clone was seen ten or more times. J is TRBJ1-5 and V is TRBV19; a weak D match, TRBD1 (5 bases). Germline CDR1 reads LNHDA; CDR2 reads SQIVND (reference sequence). The CDR3 sequence is 14 residues long. Trimming pared 3 bases from V and 3 bases from J, leaving 9 bases between. The CDR3 bases are TGTGCCAGTAGTATGGAGGGGCACAATCAGCCCCAGCATTTT. It translates to CASSMEGHNQPQHF.

The chain uses TRBV7-2 and TRBJ2-6; no definite D call. The CDR3 has 17 residues. Germline V gene data show CDR1 as SGHTA and CDR2 as FQGNSA. Trimming pared 5 bases from V and 0 bases from J, leaving 14 bases between. The CDR3 DNA follows: TGTGCCAGCAGCGTGACTGGCAGCCTCTCTGGGGCCAACGTCCTGACTTTC. Translating gives CASSVTGSLSGANVLTF.

The chain has TRBV28 and TRBJ2-1, with 7 bases fitting TRBD2. The CDR3 has 16 amino acids. Trimming at V came to 7 bases and at J to 1 base, leaving 10 bases not matched to a gene. The germline gives CDR1 MDHEN, CDR2 SYDVKM. The CDR3, as DNA: TGTGCCAGCAACAGTTACCTAGCGGCTTCCTACAATGAGCAGTTCTTC. Translated: CASNSYLAASYNEQFF.

The rearrangement uses TRBV11-3 and TRBJ2-7; D is unclear. The CDR3 spans 11 residues. V lost 8 bases, J lost 3 bases, and 8 bases lay in between. Looked up from germline, CDR1 is SGHNT and CDR2 is YENEEA. CDR3 sequence reads: CASPIRYEQYF. Here the CDR3 DNA reads TGTGCCAGCCCAATCCGCTACGAGCAGTACTTC.

In its sample, this clone was seen once. The chain combines TRBV4-1 with TRBJ2-2; tentative D call: TRBD2 (7 bases). Germline lookup yields CDR1 MGHRA and CDR2 YSYEKL. This CDR3 has 16 amino acids. The V gene lost 4 bases and the J gene lost 0 bases, with 12 bases spanning the gap. The CDR3 bases are TGCGCCAGCAGCCCTAGGGGGGGTGCGAACACCGGGGAGCTGTTTTTT. Its translation: CASSPRGGANTGELFF.

This rearrangement joins TRBV7-2 to TRBJ2-1; tentative D call: TRBD2 (5 bases). Germline CDR1 SGHTA, CDR2 FQGNSA. The CDR3 is 14 amino acids. With 4 bases removed from V and 7 bases from J, the gap between germline ends came to 14 bases. CDR3 residues: CASSSLATENEQFF. The CDR3 DNA follows: TGTGCCAGCAGCTCTTTAGCGACGGAGAATGAGCAGTTCTTC.

The chain uses TRBV9 and TRBJ2-5; D gene unclear. This CDR3 region has 13 residues. Germline V gene sequence: CDR1 SGDLS, CDR2 YYNGEE. Between the trimmed V and J ends, which lost 1 base and 3 bases, there was a span of 7 bases. The chain's CDR3 is CASSVSKEETQYF. The CDR3 nucleotides are TGTGCCAGCAGCGTATCAAAGGAAGAGACCCAGTACTTC.

In the case of this clone: A clone one base away is much larger, so this may be a read error. This CDR3 is also generated by other DNA sequences in the sample. The chain recombines TRBV5-1 with TRBJ1-1; a weak D match, TRBD1 (6 bases). Between the trimmed V and J ends, which lost 0 bases and 4 bases, there was a span of 10 bases. From germline, CDR1 is SGHRS and CDR2 YFSETQ. The CDR3 extends over 14 amino acids. The CDR3, as DNA: TGCGCCAGCAGCTTGGCAGGGGCGGGCACTGAAGCTTTCTTT. This sequence encodes CASSLAGAGTEAFF.

At least ten counts were recorded for this clone. The V and J genes are TRBV28 and TRBJ2-7; 12 bases align to TRBD2. Germline CDR1 MDHEN, CDR2 SYDVKM. This CDR3 spans 15 amino acids. Losses at the gene ends were 5 bases for V and 3 bases for J; bases not matched to a gene: 5. CDR3 DNA: TGTGCCAGCAGTACTCCTAGCGGGAGGGTCTACGAGCAGTACTTC. This encodes CASSTPSGRVYEQYF.

About this clone itself: One base away lies a much larger clone, so this may be a sequencing read error. This chain uses TRBV7-6 with TRBJ2-3, with D unclear. Trimming left V 4 bases short and J 5 bases short, with 4 bases between. Germline V lookup: CDR1 SGHVS, CDR2 FNYEAQ. This CDR3 has 11 residues. The DNA for the CDR3 is TGTGCCAGCAGCTCGAGAGATACGCAGTATTTT. It encodes CASSSRDTQYF.

This sequence joins TRBV20-1 and TRBJ2-2; D remains unclear. This CDR3 comprises 11 residues. Germline CDR1 reads DFQATT; CDR2 reads SNEGSKA (reference sequence). V lost 4 bases, J lost 7 bases, and 7 bases lay in between. DNA for the CDR3: TGCAGTGCTAACAATCGCGGGGAGCTGTTTTTT. Translating gives CSANNRGELFF.

This chain connects TRBV5-6 to TRBJ2-2; 9 bases are a match to TRBD2. Germline loops: CDR1 SGHDT, CDR2 YYEEEE. This CDR3 is 17 amino acids long. J lost 5 bases, V lost 3 bases, and 11 bases had no gene match. CDR3 residues: CASSSIGTSLRTGELFF. The CDR3 region has the DNA TGTGCCAGCAGCTCGATTGGGACTAGCTTGAGGACCGGGGAGCTGTTTTTT.

The V gene is TRBV7-2, the J gene TRBJ2-7; the match to TRBD2 covers 8 bases. This CDR3 is built from 15 residues. Per germline, CDR1 SGHTA and CDR2 FQGNSA. The trim removed 1 base at V and 7 bases at J, leaving 9 bases unmatched. CDR3 DNA: TGTGCCAGCAGCTTAGTTACGGGAGGGGCTTCAGAGCAGTACTTC. Its translation: CASSLVTGGASEQYF.

This sequence joins TRBV21-1 and TRBJ2-7; TRBD1 is taken as the D call from the table, unchecked against the DNA. TRBV21-1 is listed as a pseudogene. The CDR3 length is 14 residues. The CDR3 reads CASSPPRAPYEQYF. CDR3 DNA: TGTGCCAGCAGCCCTCCCAGGGCACCCTACGAGCAGTACTTC.

The gene calls are TRBV5-4 and TRBJ1-2, with D possibly being TRBD1 (5 bases). In germline, CDR1 is SGHNT, CDR2 YYREEE (reference sequence). The V and J ends lost 5 bases and 8 bases respectively, with 10 bases between them. CDR3 length: 11 amino acids. The CDR3 protein is CASSNTGGYTF. The DNA for the CDR3 is TGTGCCAGCAGTAATACAGGAGGCTACACCTTC.

The chain links TRBV27 to TRBJ1-1, with D possibly TRBD1 on 6 matching bases. CDR1 MNHEY and CDR2 SMNVEV come from the germline V gene (reference sequence). The CDR3 consists of 15 residues. V lost 0 bases, J lost 0 bases, and 8 bases lay in between. The CDR3 sequence is CASSLSGAVNTEAFF. The CDR3 DNA follows: TGTGCCAGCAGTTTATCGGGGGCCGTGAACACTGAAGCTTTCTTT.

As concerns this clone: In the same sample, other DNA sequences code for this CDR3. This chain joins TRBV18 and TRBJ2-7, with TRBD2 matching over 9 bases. CDR1 is KGHSH and CDR2 is LQKENI in the germline V gene. Trimming at V came to 0 bases and at J to 4 bases, leaving 4 bases not matched to a gene. There are 15 residues in the CDR3. The CDR3 here is CASSPPAGGRYEQYF. The CDR3, as DNA: TGTGCCAGCTCACCACCTGCGGGAGGGCGATACGAGCAGTACTTC.

For the CDR3, the DNA is TGTGCCAGTAGTATAGACTCGAGAGGTGAAGCTTTCTTT. This gives the protein CASSIDSRGEAFF. The chain uses TRBV19 and TRBJ1-1, with D unclear. This CDR3 spans 13 amino acids. Germline CDR1 is LNHDA and CDR2 is SQIVND (reference sequence). Trimming pared 0 bases from V and 7 bases from J, leaving 9 bases between.

This clone was recorded many times. This sample includes further DNA sequences coding for the same CDR3. The V call is TRBV7-9, the J call TRBJ1-1, with 7 bases that match TRBD1. The trim removed 2 bases at V and 3 bases at J, leaving 0 bases unmatched. CDR3 length: 13 amino acids. CDR1 and CDR2 from the germline V gene are SEHNR and FQNEAQ (reference sequence). CDR3 in amino acids: CASSLTGDTEAFF. CDR3 DNA sequence: TGTGCCAGCAGCTTAACAGGGGACACTGAAGCTTTCTTT.

The chain carries TRBV11-2 and TRBJ2-2; D ambiguous. Germline V gene sequence: CDR1 SGHAT, CDR2 FQNNGV. This CDR3 spans 13 amino acids. Trimming shortened V by 0 bases and J by 5 bases, and 4 bases separated the two germline ends. The CDR3 region is CASSLDPTGELFF. In DNA form, the CDR3 reads TGTGCCAGCAGCTTAGATCCAACCGGGGAGCTGTTTTTT.

V is TRBV11-2 and J is TRBJ1-2; 11 bases align to TRBD1. V trimming: 6 bases; J trimming: 1 base; junction bases outside the gene matches: 13. The CDR3 has 18 amino acids. Per germline, CDR1 SGHAT and CDR2 FQNNGV. For the CDR3, the DNA is TGTGCCAGCAGACGCCCCGGACAGGGGGCTGGTTTTAACTATGGCTACACCTTC. Residues: CASRRPGQGAGFNYGYTF.

The chain has TRBV7-2 and TRBJ2-2; 8 bases are shared with TRBD1. This CDR3 comprises 16 residues. J lost 1 base, V lost 4 bases, and 5 bases had no gene match. Germline loops: CDR1 SGHTA, CDR2 FQGNSA. CDR3 DNA: TGTGCCAGCAGCTCCTCCGGGACAGGGAACACCGGGGAGCTGTTTTTT. It codes for CASSSSGTGNTGELFF.

This clone occurred a few times. The V call is TRBV14, the J call TRBJ1-5; no reliable D call. The ends were cut back, 0 bases at V and 8 bases at J, with 8 bases in the middle. The CDR3 is 13 residues long. The germline gives CDR1 SGHDN, CDR2 FVKESK. The CDR3 region is CASSQDLGKPQHF. CDR3 coding DNA: TGTGCCAGCAGCCAAGACTTAGGCAAGCCCCAGCATTTT.

The chain couples TRBV7-2 to TRBJ2-3; tentative D call: TRBD2 (6 bases). Trimming pared 3 bases from V and 1 base from J, leaving 11 bases between. The CDR3 spans 15 residues. Germline CDR1 is SGHTA and CDR2 is FQGNSA. The CDR3 here is CASSFGPGGTDTQYF. The CDR3 bases are TGTGCCAGCAGCTTTGGCCCGGGAGGCACAGATACGCAGTATTTT.

This clone was counted only a few times. This rearrangement joins TRBV6-5 to TRBJ2-5; D is ambiguous. V lost 4 bases to trimming and J lost 5 bases, with 14 bases between them. This CDR3 region has 14 residues. CDR1 MNHEY and CDR2 SVGAGI come from the germline V gene. This CDR3 reads CASSFQFTGETQYF. CDR3 bases: TGTGCCAGCAGTTTTCAATTCACCGGGGAGACCCAGTACTTC.

V usage is TRBV2 and J usage is TRBJ1-2; weak D call: TRBD1 (6 bases). V was clipped by 10 bases and J by 5 bases, with 14 bases between them. Germline V gives CDR1 SNHLY, CDR2 FYNNEI. This CDR3 comprises 12 residues. The CDR3 spells CATPGRGYGYTF. CDR3 DNA: TGTGCCACCCCCGGCAGGGGTTATGGCTACACCTTC.